The clone carrying this T cell receptor (beta chain) was counted a few times. Its antigen is currently unknown. This sample is part of a study of cytomegalovirus exposure and HLA in healthy donors. Study background: From HLA-typed donors, an early data release held tens of millions of unique TCRs.

Study results and limitations: For most TCR beta V segments, an earlier analysis put the productive rate at about 87% or about 30% of the time. The CMV antigen specificity of a few CMV-associated chains was confirmed through in vitro analysis.

A multiplex PCR was run with 60 Vbeta primers and 13 Jbeta primers. The method was immunoSEQ multiplex PCR; TCRdb's version includes in-frame clones alone and lacks a portion of them. The sample includes 170,000 or so clones, roughly four fifths of them seen just once. This sequence was found in a man aged 50 or older in good health and CMV-seronegative. Sequencing was performed on PBMCs.

CDR3 loop: CASSFRTGGNEQFF. As DNA, the CDR3 is TGTGCCAGCAGCTTCAGGACAGGGGGGAATGAGCAGTTCTTC. The rearrangement links TRBV7-2 to TRBJ2-1; 10 bases map to TRBD1. This CDR3 region has 14 residues. Germline V gene sequence: CDR1 SGHTA, CDR2 FQGNSA. V lost 3 bases, J lost 7 bases, and 3 bases stayed unmatched.